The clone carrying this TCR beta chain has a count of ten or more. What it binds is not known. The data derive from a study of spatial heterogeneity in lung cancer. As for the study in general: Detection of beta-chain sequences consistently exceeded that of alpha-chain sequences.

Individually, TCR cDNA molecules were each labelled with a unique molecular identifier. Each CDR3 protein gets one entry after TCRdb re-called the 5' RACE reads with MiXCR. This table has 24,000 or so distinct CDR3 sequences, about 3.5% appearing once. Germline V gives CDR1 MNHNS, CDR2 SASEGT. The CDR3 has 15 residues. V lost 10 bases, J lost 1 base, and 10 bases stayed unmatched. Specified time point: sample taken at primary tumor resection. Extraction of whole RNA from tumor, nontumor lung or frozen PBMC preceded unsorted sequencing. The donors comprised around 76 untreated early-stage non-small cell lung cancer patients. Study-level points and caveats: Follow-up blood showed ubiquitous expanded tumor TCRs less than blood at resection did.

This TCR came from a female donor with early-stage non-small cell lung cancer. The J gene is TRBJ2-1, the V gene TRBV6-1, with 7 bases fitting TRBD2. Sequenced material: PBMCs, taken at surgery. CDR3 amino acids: CATLTSRPSYNEQFF. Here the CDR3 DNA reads TGTGCCACTCTGACTAGCCGACCGTCCTACAATGAGCAGTTCTTC.